This T cell receptor beta chain was documented in a study of a mutant IDH1 vaccine in newly diagnosed glioma. Study-wide context: Treated patients were roughly 62% male, roughly 40% female, mean age 40.4 years. Study-wide results and caveats: Pseudoprogression apparently tracked independently of changes in top peripheral T cell clonotypes.

CDR1 and CDR2 (germline): KGHSH, LQKENI. The CDR3 sequence is 13 residues long. The germline V and J ends were trimmed by 3 bases and 7 bases, with 13 bases remaining between them. Profiled with immunoSEQ multiplex PCR; TCRdb holds only in-frame clones, not every one. Of 90,000 to 95,000 clones in the sample, 83% were seen once. Details on this clone: As yet, its antigen is unknown.

Time point noted: baseline, week 1 (first vaccination visit). Treatment given: pre-vaccination baseline after standard-of-care therapy. New WHO grade 3 or 4 astrocytomas that were IDH1-mutant and ATRX-lost had been found in donors. The sample in question was PBMCs, obtained from a glioma patient treated with radiotherapy, temozolomide or both. The chain employs TRBV18 and TRBJ2-7; D is unresolved. The source is a woman aged 45-60 years with glioma. The CDR3 region is CASSPGRAKEQYF. The CDR3 region has the DNA TGTGCCAGCTCACCGGGTAGGGCGAAAGAGCAGTACTTC.